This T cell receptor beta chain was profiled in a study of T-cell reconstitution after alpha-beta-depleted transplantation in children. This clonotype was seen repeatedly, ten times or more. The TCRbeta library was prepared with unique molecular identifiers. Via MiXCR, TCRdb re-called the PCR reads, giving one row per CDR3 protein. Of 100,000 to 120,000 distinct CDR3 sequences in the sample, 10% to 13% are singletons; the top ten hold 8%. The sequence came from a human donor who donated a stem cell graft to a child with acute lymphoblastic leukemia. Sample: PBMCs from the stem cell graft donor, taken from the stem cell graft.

The CDR3, as DNA: TGTGCCAGCAGTCCACTGAGAGGACTGAGCACAGATACGCAGTATTTT. It encodes CASSPLRGLSTDTQYF. This rearrangement joins TRBV28 to TRBJ2-3, with D maybe TRBD2 (5 bases). V was pared by 5 bases and J by 0 bases, with 15 bases between. The CDR3 is 16 amino acids. The germline gives CDR1 MDHEN, CDR2 SYDVKM.